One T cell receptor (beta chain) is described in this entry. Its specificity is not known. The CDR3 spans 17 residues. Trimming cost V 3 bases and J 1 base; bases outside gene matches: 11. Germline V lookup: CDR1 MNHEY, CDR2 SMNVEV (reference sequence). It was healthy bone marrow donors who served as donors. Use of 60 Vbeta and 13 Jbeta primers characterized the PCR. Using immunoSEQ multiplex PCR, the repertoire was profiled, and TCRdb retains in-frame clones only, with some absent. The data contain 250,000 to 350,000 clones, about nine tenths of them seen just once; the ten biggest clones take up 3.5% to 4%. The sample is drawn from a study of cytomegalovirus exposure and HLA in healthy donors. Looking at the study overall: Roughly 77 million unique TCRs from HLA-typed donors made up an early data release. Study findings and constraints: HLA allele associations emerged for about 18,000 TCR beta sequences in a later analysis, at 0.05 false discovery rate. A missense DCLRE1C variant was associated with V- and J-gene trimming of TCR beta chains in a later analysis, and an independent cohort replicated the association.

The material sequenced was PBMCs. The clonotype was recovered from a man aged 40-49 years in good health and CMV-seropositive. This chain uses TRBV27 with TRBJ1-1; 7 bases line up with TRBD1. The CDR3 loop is CASSFLSPGTANTEAFF. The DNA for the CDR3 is TGTGCCAGCAGTTTTCTTTCCCCTGGGACAGCGAACACTGAAGCTTTCTTT.